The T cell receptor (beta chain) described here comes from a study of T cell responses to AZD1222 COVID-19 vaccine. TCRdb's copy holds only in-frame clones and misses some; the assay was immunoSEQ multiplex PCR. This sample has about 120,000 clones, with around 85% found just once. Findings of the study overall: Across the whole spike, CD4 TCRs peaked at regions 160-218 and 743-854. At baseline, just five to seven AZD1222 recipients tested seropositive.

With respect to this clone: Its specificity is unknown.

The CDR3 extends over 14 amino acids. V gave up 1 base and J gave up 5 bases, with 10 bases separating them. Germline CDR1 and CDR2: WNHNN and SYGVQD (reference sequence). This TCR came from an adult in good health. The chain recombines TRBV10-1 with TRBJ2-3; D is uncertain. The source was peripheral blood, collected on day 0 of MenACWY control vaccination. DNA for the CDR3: TGCGCCAGCAGTGAGTGGCAGGTTCGAGATACGCAGTATTTT. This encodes CASSEWQVRDTQYF.